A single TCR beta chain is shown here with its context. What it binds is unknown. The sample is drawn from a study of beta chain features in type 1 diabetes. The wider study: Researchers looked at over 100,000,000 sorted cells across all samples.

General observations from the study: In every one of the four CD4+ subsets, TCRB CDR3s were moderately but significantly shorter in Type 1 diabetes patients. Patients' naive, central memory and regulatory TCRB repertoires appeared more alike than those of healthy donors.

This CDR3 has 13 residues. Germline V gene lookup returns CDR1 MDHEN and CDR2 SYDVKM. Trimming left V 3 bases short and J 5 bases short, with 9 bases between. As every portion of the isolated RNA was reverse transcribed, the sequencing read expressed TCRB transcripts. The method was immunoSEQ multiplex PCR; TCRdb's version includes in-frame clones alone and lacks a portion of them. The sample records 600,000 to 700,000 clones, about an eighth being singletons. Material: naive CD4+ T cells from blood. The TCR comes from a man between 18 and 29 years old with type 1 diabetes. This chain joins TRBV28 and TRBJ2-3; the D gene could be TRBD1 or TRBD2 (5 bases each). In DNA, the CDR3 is TGTGCCAGCAGTTTCATGGGGGAAGATACGCAGTATTTT. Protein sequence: CASSFMGEDTQYF.